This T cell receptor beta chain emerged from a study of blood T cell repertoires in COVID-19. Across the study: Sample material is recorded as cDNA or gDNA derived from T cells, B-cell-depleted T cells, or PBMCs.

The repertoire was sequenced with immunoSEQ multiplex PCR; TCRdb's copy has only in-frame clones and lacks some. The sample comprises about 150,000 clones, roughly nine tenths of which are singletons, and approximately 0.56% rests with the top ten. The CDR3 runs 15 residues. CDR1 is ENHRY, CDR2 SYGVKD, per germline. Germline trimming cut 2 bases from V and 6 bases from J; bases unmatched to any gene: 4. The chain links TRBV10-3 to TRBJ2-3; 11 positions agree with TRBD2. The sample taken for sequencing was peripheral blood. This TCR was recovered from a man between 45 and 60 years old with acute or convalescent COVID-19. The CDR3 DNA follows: TGTGCCATCAGTGAGCTAGCGGGAGGAGGGGATACGCAGTATTTT. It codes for CAISELAGGGDTQYF.